This T cell receptor beta chain originates from a study of blood T cell repertoires in COVID-19 (dated by TCRdb to about 2020). About the investigation overall: Samples from collaborators originated in the United States, Italy and Spain and spanned both the acute and convalescent phases of COVID-19. HLA class I and class II types, where available, came from metadata supplied by the sample provider rather than from assay-based typing. The sample metadata nearly always contained a de-identified subject ID, COVID-19 status, age in years and sex. The dataset comprised deeply sampled blood TCRbeta repertoires from subjects exposed to, actively infected with, or recovered from COVID-19. Samples came from the ongoing ImmuneRACE study (first 160 participants) plus 1,254 subjects from 6 global collaborators. The repertoires were released in a freely available public database intended as a resource for research on the immune response to SARS-CoV-2. The prospective study material was composed of cDNA or gDNA derived from T cells, B-cell-depleted T cells, or PBMCs. Results and caveats for the whole study, not just this receptor: Clinical and demographic metadata were provided uncurated, with the amount varying by source and participant.

Collaborating institutions collected whole blood in K2EDTA tubes following their own protocols. For TCRbeta analysis, collaborators shipped samples in one of three forms: frozen whole blood, isolated PBMCs, or DNA extracted from either of those sample types. There are 17 amino acids in the CDR3, from cysteine to phenylalanine inclusive. The entry retains the CDR3 DNA only, 51 bases that are in frame from base 1. CDR1 and CDR2, per the germline V gene (reference sequence), are GTSNPN and SVGIG. V gives up 2 bases and J gives up 1 base, and the segment between their germline ends measures 20 bases. A remark on this clone: What this receptor recognizes is not known. No per-base quality is available; no much larger clone lies one base away.

TCRbeta CDR3 regions were amplified from genomic DNA using the immunoSEQ Assay, a bias-controlled multiplex PCR. The study's own analysis went as follows. Within the assay, amplification of reference gene primers was used to estimate how many nucleated cells each sample contained. To quantify the absolute abundance of each unique TCRbeta CDR3 rearrangement, sequence reads were collapsed and filtered. For each sample, productive Simpson clonality was calculated as the square root of Simpson's diversity index across productive rearrangements. The table comes from immuneACCESS by way of TCRdb, which keeps in-frame sequences with V and J called. Part of the clones is missing from these tables; in studies checked, under half for an unresolved V gene and the rest for unknown reasons. The D gene and trimming were derived from the DNA, and the V and J assignments and clone size from that table. Recorded for this sample are around 190,000 clones; 65% to 80% of them occurred a single time. The ten largest account for 9.5% to 15% of the sample.

Recombination connected TRBV30 to TRBJ1-1; the D gene is perhaps TRBD1, from 5 matching bases. This sequence originates from a woman in her forties or fifties with acute or convalescent COVID-19. Sequenced material: peripheral blood. The CDR3 reads CAWSSKPHRSANTEAFF. At the DNA level, the sequence is TGTGCCTGGAGTTCCAAGCCTCACAGGTCTGCGAACACTGAAGCTTTCTTT.